This T cell receptor beta chain is from a study of regulatory T cells in long-lasting Graves disease. Time point specified: newly diagnosed GD, antithyroid drugs for less than 3 months. From RNA extracted from PBMCs, the TCR library was made. This clonotype was counted many times. Arm-PCR of CDR3 regions with iRepertoire HTBI primers generated TCR beta libraries. Each CDR3 protein gets one entry after TCRdb re-called the multiplex PCR reads with MiXCR. Counted here are 500,000 to 700,000 distinct CDR3 sequences, 16% occurring once; the ten biggest clones make up about 17%. This sample also appeared in a second study, on T cells in Graves' hyperthyroidism and ophthalmopathy.

The sequence was collected from a woman in her twenties or thirties with Graves disease. This material consisted of peripheral blood mononuclear cells (PBMCs), taken at new diagnosis, from a patient treated with antithyroid drugs.

As DNA, the CDR3 is TGTGCCAGCAGTTTGTTCAGGAAATCAGATCAGCCCCAGCATTTT. Translated: CASSLFRKSDQPQHF. V gene TRBV28 combines with J gene TRBJ1-5; D remains unclear. CDR3 length equals 15 residues. V was shortened by 3 bases and J by 5 bases, with 14 bases between the two germline ends. Germline V gene data show CDR1 as MDHEN and CDR2 as SYDVKM. The variable domain in full, completed from reference TRBV28 and TRBJ1-5, reads DVKVTQSSRYLVKRTGEKVFLECVQDMDHENMFWYRQDPGLGLRLIYFSYDVKMKEKGDIPEGYSVSREKKERFSLILESASTNQTSMYLCASSLFRKSDQPQHFGDGTRLSIL.